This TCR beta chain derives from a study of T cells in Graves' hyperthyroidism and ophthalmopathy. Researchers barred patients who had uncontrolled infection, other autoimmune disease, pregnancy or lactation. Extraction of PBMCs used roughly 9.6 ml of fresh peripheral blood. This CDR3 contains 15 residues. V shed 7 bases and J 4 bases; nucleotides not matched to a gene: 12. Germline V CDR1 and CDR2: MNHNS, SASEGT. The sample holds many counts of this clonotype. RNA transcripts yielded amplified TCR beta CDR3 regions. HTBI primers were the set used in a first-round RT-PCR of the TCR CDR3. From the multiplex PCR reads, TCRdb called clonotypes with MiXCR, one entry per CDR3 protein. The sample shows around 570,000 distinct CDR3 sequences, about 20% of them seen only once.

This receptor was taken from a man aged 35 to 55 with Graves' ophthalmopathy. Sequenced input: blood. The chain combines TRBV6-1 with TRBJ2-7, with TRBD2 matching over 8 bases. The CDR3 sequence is CASTPEGGGLYEQYF. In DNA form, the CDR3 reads TGTGCCAGCACCCCGGAGGGCGGGGGGCTTTACGAGCAGTACTTC.